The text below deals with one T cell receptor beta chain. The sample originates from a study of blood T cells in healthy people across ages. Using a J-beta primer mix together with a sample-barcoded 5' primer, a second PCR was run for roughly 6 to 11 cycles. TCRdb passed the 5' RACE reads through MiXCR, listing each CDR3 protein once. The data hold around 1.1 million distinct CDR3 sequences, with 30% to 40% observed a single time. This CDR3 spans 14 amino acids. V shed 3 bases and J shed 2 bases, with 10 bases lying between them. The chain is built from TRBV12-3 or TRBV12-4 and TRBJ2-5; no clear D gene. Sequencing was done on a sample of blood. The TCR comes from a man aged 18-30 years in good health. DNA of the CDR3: TGTGCCAGCAGTTTCTCCTTGATTCAAGAGACCCAGTACTTC. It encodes CASSFSLIQETQYF.